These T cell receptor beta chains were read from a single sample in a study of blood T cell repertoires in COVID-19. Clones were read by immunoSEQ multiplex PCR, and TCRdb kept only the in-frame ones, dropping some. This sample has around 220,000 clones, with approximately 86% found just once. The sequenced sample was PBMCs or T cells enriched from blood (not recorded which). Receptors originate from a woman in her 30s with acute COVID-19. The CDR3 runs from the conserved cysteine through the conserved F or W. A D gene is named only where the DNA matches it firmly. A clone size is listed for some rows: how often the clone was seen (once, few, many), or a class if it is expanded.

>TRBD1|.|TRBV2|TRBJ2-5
TGTGCCAGCAGTCCCGGGACAGGAAAAGAGACCCAGTACTTC
CASSPGTGKETQYF
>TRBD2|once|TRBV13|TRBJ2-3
TGTGCCAGCAGCGTGACTAGCGGGGGGGGCGCAGATACGCAGTATTTT
CASSVTSGGGADTQYF
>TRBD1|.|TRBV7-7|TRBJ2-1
TGTGCTAGCAGCTTAGGGCAGGGGGCGCTTGTTGAGCAGTTCTTC
CASSLGQGALVEQFF
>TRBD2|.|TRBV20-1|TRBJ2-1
TGCAGTGCTAGTGGTCGACTAGCGGTCTCCTACAATGAGCAGTTCTTC
CSASGRLAVSYNEQFF
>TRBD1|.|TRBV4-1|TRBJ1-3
TGCGCCAGCAGCCTAGGGACAGGGGTTGGAAACACCATATATTTT
CASSLGTGVGNTIYF
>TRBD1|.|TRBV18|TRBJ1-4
TGTGCCAGCTCACCACTTCCGGGACAGGCACATGAAAAACTGTTTTTT
CASSPLPGQAHEKLFF
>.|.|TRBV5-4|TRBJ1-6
TGTGCCAGCAGCTTGAGCATAGGGGGTGATTCACCCCTCCACTTT
CASSLSIGGDSPLHF
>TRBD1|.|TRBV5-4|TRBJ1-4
TGTGCCAGCAGCCGGGACAGGGAAGAAAAACTGTTTTTT
CASSRDREEKLFF
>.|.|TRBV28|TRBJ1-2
TGTGCCAGCAACAATCAGGGCGGAATCTATGGCTACACCTTC
CASNNQGGIYGYTF
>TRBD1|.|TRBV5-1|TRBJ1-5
TGCGCCAGCAGCTATGGACAGGGCAATCAGCCCCAGCATTTT
CASSYGQGNQPQHF
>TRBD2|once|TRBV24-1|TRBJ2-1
TGTGCCACCAGTCTCGGGGGAGGGGTCGATGAGCAGTTCTTC
CATSLGGGVDEQFF
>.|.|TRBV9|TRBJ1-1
TGTGCCAGCAGCGGATTTCCGGGGAACACTGAAGCTTTCTTT
CASSGFPGNTEAFF
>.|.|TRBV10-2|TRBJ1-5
TGCGCCAGCAGTGAAACGACAGGAGGTCAGCCCCAGCATTTT
CASSETTGGQPQHF
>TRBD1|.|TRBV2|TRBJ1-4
TGTGCCAGCCATCAATCGGACAGGGTAGAAAAACTGTTTTTT
CASHQSDRVEKLFF
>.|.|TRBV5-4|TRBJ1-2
TGTGCCAGCAGCTTGTTCATAGAGAACTACTTAGCTAACTATGGCTACACCTTC
CASSLFIENYLANYGYTF
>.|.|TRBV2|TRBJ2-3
TGTGCCAGCAGTGAGCCGAGGGCAGATACGCAGTATTTT
CASSEPRADTQYF
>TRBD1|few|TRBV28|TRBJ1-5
TGTGCCAGCAGTCTATGGGCCGGACAGGGGAAGGACAATCAGCCCCAGCATTTT
CASSLWAGQGKDNQPQHF
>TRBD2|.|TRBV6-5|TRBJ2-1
TGTGCCAGCAGGGTAGCGGGGGATCTGTACAATGAGCAGTTCTTC
CASRVAGDLYNEQFF